The present T cell receptor beta chain was sequenced within a study of blood T cell repertoires in COVID-19. Whole-study context: Some COVID-19 samples were acute and others convalescent; all came from the United States, Italy and Spain. The cDNA or gDNA used as material had been derived from T cells, B-cell-depleted T cells, or PBMCs.

Original handling: Amplification with reference gene primers provided the estimates of nucleated cell counts. The table came from immunoSEQ multiplex PCR; TCRdb's copy has only in-frame clones and leaves some out. V and J calls and clone size follow that table, whereas D and trimming were derived from the DNA. The sample lists about 200,000 clones, around nine tenths occurring once. The CDR3 totals 16 residues. After removal of 4 bases from V and 0 bases from J, the junction contained 6 bases not matched to a gene. Germline CDR1 is SGHNT and CDR2 is YYREEE (reference sequence). The receptor's source is a man aged 55 to 70 who had recovered from COVID-19. The J gene is TRBJ2-1, the V gene TRBV5-4; 8 nucleotides match TRBD2. Sequenced sample: peripheral blood. The DNA for the CDR3 is TGTGCCAGCAGCCAAACTAGCGGCAGCTCCTACAATGAGCAGTTCTTC. Its translation is CASSQTSGSSYNEQFF.